This T cell receptor (beta chain) was sequenced in a study of spatial heterogeneity in lung cancer (dated by TCRdb to the late 2010s). A note on the overall study: Beta-chain transcripts were consistently detected in greater numbers than alpha-chain transcripts, which likely reflects a higher abundance of beta-chain transcripts. In the raw uncorrected reads, each unique combination of TCR and UMI appeared more than ten times on average. The study quantitatively compared TCR alpha and beta repertoires across multiple tumor regions, matched nontumor lung and blood in non-small cell lung cancer. Nonsynonymous mutation counts, determined by whole-exome sequencing of tumor tissue, were related to features of the TCR repertoire. Both alpha and beta chains were TCR-sequenced in samples taken at surgery, namely 220 tumor regions, 62 to 70 matched nontumor lung samples and approximately 58 PBMC samples.

The library was produced with 5' RACE. Instrument used: NextSeq 500. To allow correction of PCR and sequencing errors, the TCR library protocol tagged every TCR cDNA molecule with a unique molecular identifier. On the authors' methods: TCR identification, UMI-based error correction and CDR3 extraction were performed with Decombinator tools. Expanded TCRs were defined as those above a frequency of 2 per 1,000, corresponding to the top 1% of the tumor frequency distribution. Rényi diversity was computed with the R vegan package after subsampling each repertoire 100 times to 5,000 TCRs. To build CDR3 similarity networks, amino acid triplet string-kernel similarity was used, and CDR3s were connected when their pairwise similarity was above 0.82. The public reads were quality trimmed at Q25 with fastp and then assembled into clones with MiXCR by TCRdb, keeping productive beta chains. Here each entry gathers all rows of one CDR3 protein and keeps the most common genes and DNA. The V and J calls were determined by TCRdb, not by the authors. The sample table holds tens of thousands of distinct CDR3 sequences, of which 13% were seen once. 6.5% to 7.5% of the sample rests with the top ten.

This clonotype was counted at least ten times. What antigen it recognizes has not been identified. No per-base quality is available; no much larger clone lies one base away. This sample's time point label indicates: sample taken at primary tumor resection. For TCR sequencing, whole RNA was extracted from tumor and nontumor lung tissue, or from cryopreserved PBMC samples, and no cell sorting was done. Samples were obtained from 70 to 85 patients with early-stage, untreated non-small cell lung cancer from the lung TRACERx cohort. Patients were selected for TCR sequencing only if sufficient RNA was available from at least two tumor regions. The CDR3 runs 18 residues from the cysteine to the phenylalanine. CDR3 DNA is the only sequence kept; it has 54 bases, read in frame from the first base. Relative to germline, V is missing 2 bases and J is missing 5 bases, with 13 bases of the junction outside any gene match. Per the germline V gene, MNHEY is the CDR1 and SVGEGT is the CDR2.

Overall study outcomes, separate from this receptor: Ubiquitous expanded tumor TCRs were detected in blood more often at tumor resection than at routine follow-up. Additional single-cell paired TCR alpha and beta sequencing was considered necessary to confirm, at a functional level, the hypothesis that regional TCRs recognize regional mutations.

The sequenced sample was PBMCs, obtained at surgery. This clonotype originated in a male donor with early-stage non-small cell lung cancer. The chain is encoded by TRBV6-2 or TRBV6-3 joined to TRBJ2-7; 12 bases in between match TRBD1. The DNA reads as follows: TGTGCCAGCAGTTACCAATTTTTCGCCGGGACAGGGGGCGACGAGCAGTACTTC. This encodes CASSYQFFAGTGGDEQYF.